The 10 T cell receptor beta chains below were found in one sample sequenced in a study of blood T cell repertoires in COVID-19. Sequenced by immunoSEQ multiplex PCR; TCRdb stores in-frame clones only, minus some. The repertoire holds 220,000 or so clones, with 82% as singletons. What was sequenced was peripheral blood. These receptors all come from a woman older than 75 with acute or convalescent COVID-19.

The chain couples TRBV6-2 or TRBV6-3 to TRBJ1-2, with TRBD1 as a possible D gene (5 bases). Per germline, CDR1 MNHEY and CDR2 SVGEGT. The V end was cut by 2 bases, the J end by 8 bases, with 12 bases between. The CDR3 contains 13 residues. The CDR3 spells CASSYGQGGGYTF. The CDR3 DNA reads as TGTGCCAGCAGTTACGGGCAGGGAGGCGGCTACACCTTC.

This chain joins TRBV9 and TRBJ1-2; D gene uncertain. The CDR3 is made up of 13 amino acids. Germline V CDR1 and CDR2: SGDLS, YYNGEE. V was pared by 0 bases and J by 6 bases, with 9 bases between. The CDR3 spells CASSVAGKHGYTF. CDR3 sequence (DNA): TGTGCCAGCAGCGTAGCGGGGAAACATGGCTACACCTTC.

This chain uses TRBV7-8 with TRBJ2-2; 10 nucleotides line up with TRBD2. The CDR3 is 16 residues long. J lost 4 bases, V lost 3 bases, and 5 bases had no gene match. CDR1 and CDR2 (germline): SGHVS, FQNEAQ. This chain's CDR3 is CASSFLAGEITGELFF. As DNA, the CDR3 is TGTGCCAGCAGCTTTCTAGCGGGGGAGATCACCGGGGAGCTGTTTTTT. Combining the CDR3 with reference TRBV7-8 and TRBJ2-2 gives the whole variable domain GAGVSQSPRYKVAKRGQDVALRCDPISGHVSLFWYQQALGQGPEFLTYFQNEAQLDKSGLPSDRFFAERPEGSVSTLKIQRTQQEDSAVYLCASSFLAGEITGELFFGEGSRLTVL.

The V gene is TRBV11-3, the J gene TRBJ2-1; D call uncertain. V was clipped by 0 bases and J by 7 bases, with 10 bases between them. This CDR3 has 14 amino acids. Germline CDR1 and CDR2: SGHNT and YENEEA. The chain's CDR3 is CASSLDQRTNEQFF. Here the CDR3 DNA reads TGTGCCAGCAGCTTAGATCAGCGCACTAATGAGCAGTTCTTC.

This clone was counted a few times. The same CDR3 can be traced to other DNA sequences in this sample. The rearrangement uses TRBV4-3 and TRBJ2-7; 7 nucleotides line up with TRBD1. Germline V CDR1 and CDR2: LGHNA, YSLEER. After removal of 1 base from V and 0 bases from J, the junction contained 3 bases not matched to a gene. The CDR3 length is 15 residues. CDR3 sequence: CASSQGRDSSYEQYF. The DNA for the CDR3 is TGCGCCAGCAGCCAAGGTCGGGACAGCTCCTACGAGCAGTACTTC.

V and J are TRBV4-1 and TRBJ2-5; D ambiguous. Trimming took 1 base from V and 1 from J, leaving 10 bases between them. Germline assignment: CDR1 MGHRA and CDR2 YSYEKL. This CDR3 is built from 15 residues. CDR3 coding DNA: TGCGCCAGCAGCCAAGGTATTAGTTCCCAAGAGACCCAGTACTTC. It encodes CASSQGISSQETQYF.

J is TRBJ1-5 and V is TRBV6-6; 10 nucleotides agree with TRBD1. Germline CDR1 is MNHNY and CDR2 is SVGAGI (reference sequence). V lost 4 bases, J lost 6 bases, and 6 bases stayed unmatched. The CDR3 loop spans 15 amino acids. The chain's CDR3 is CASSSDRGQGQPQHF. The CDR3 region has the DNA TGTGCCAGCAGTTCCGACAGGGGGCAGGGTCAGCCCCAGCATTTT.

V is TRBV4-2 and J is TRBJ1-2; possible D gene TRBD1, 5 bases. CDR1 and CDR2 from the germline V gene are LGHNA and YNFKEQ. This CDR3 contains 15 residues. V shed 3 bases and J shed 1 base, with 12 bases lying between them. The CDR3 loop reads CASSQLTDINYGYTF. The DNA of the CDR3 is TGTGCCAGCAGCCAGTTGACAGACATTAACTATGGCTACACCTTC.

This clone was seen only a few times. The rearrangement joins TRBV11-3 to TRBJ1-1; D may be TRBD1 (5 bases). This CDR3 is built from 16 residues. V was cut by 5 bases and J by 11 bases, with 27 bases left in between. The V gene's germline CDR1 is SGHNT and CDR2 YENEEA. The CDR3 DNA follows: TGTGCCAGCAGCCCCCAAATGGGCGGGGCAACTCTTTCTGCTTTCTTT. Protein: CASSPQMGGATLSAFF.

Only a few counts were recorded for this clone. The genes are TRBV5-1 and TRBJ1-5, with unresolved D. Trimming removed 5 bases from V and 0 bases from J, with 12 bases in between. Germline V gene lookup returns CDR1 SGHRS and CDR2 YFSETQ. The CDR3 loop spans 15 amino acids. The CDR3 region is CASSSGVNSNQPQHF. The CDR3 DNA is TGCGCCAGCAGTTCCGGGGTGAATAGCAATCAGCCCCAGCATTTT.